Shown below are 10 T cell receptor beta chains from a single sample sequenced in a study of blood T cells in healthy people across ages. It was with a sample-barcoded 5' primer and a J-beta primer mix that a second PCR of roughly 7 to 11 cycles was run. TCRdb called the 5' RACE reads again in MiXCR, with one record for every CDR3 protein. The table lists around 1.1 million distinct CDR3 sequences, 35% to 45% of them singletons. Sequencing used blood. Source of these receptors: a man aged 18 to 29 in good health.

This clonotype has more than one count but fewer than ten. This chain links TRBV15 with TRBJ1-4, with a weak D call TRBD1 (6 bases). Deletions cut 0 bases from V and 5 bases from J, with 13 bases between. The CDR3 sequence is 16 residues long. Germline V CDR1 and CDR2: LNHNV, YYDKDF (reference sequence). CDR3 DNA: TGTGCCACCAGCAGAGACCTTCCAGACAGGAATGAAAAACTGTTTTTT. Translation gives CATSRDLPDRNEKLFF. The entire variable domain, with the rest obtained from reference TRBV15 and TRBJ1-4, is as follows: DAMVIQNPRYQVTQFGKPVTLSCSQTLNHNVMYWYQQKSSQAPKLLFHYYDKDFNNEADTPDNFQSRRPNTSFCFLDIRSPGLGDTAMYLCATSRDLPDRNEKLFFGSGTQLSVL.

The chain combines TRBV4-3 with TRBJ2-5, with D perhaps TRBD2 (5 bases). V shed 0 bases and J shed 7 bases, with 21 bases lying between them. CDR1 is LGHNA and CDR2 is YSLEER in the germline V gene. The CDR3 has 17 residues. Written as DNA, the CDR3 is TGCGCCAGCAGCCAAGATGTGAGGGCGGACCGTGATGGGACCCAGTACTTC. Protein product: CASSQDVRADRDGTQYF.

The chain combines TRBV6-2 or TRBV6-3 with TRBJ1-1; 7 bases fit TRBD1. Germline values: CDR1 MNHEY, CDR2 SVGEGT. The V and J ends lost 6 bases and 7 bases, in that order; junction bases with no gene match: 8. The CDR3 contains 13 residues. DNA of the CDR3: TGTGCCAGCAGCCAAGGGACAGAGTTTGAAGCTTTCTTT. The encoded protein is CASSQGTEFEAFF.

This chain connects TRBV6-5 to TRBJ2-2; D is ambiguous. CDR1 is MNHEY and CDR2 is SVGAGI in the germline V gene. The ends were cut back, 0 bases at V and 2 bases at J, with 10 bases in the middle. The length of the CDR3 is 16 residues. The CDR3 sequence is CASSYSLGRNTGELFF. In DNA form, the CDR3 reads TGTGCCAGCAGTTACTCCCTCGGCCGAAACACCGGGGAGCTGTTTTTT.

This clonotype showed up just a few times. This chain uses TRBV7-2 with TRBJ1-4; D is uncertain. CDR1 is SGHTA and CDR2 is FQGNSA in the germline V gene. The V end was cut by 3 bases, the J end by 3 bases, with 8 bases between. The CDR3 has 14 residues. The CDR3 DNA sequence: TGTGCCAGCAGCTTCGGGCGGCCTAATGAAAAACTGTTTTTT. Its protein product is CASSFGRPNEKLFF.

The rearrangement links TRBV20-1 to TRBJ1-5; D not resolved. The CDR3 runs 13 residues. V dropped 2 bases and J dropped 5 bases, with 10 bases sitting between them. The germline V gene encodes CDR1 DFQATT and CDR2 SNEGSKA (reference sequence). CDR3 nucleotides: TGCAGTGCTAGAAGAGACGCAGATCAGCCCCAGCATTTT. Translating gives CSARRDADQPQHF.

There are a few counts of this clonotype. The chain links TRBV9 to TRBJ1-5; D ambiguous. V was trimmed by 2 bases and J by 0 bases, leaving 6 bases between them. Germline V gene sequence: CDR1 SGDLS, CDR2 YYNGEE. The CDR3 is 14 amino acids. The CDR3 loop reads CASSVGISNQPQHF. For the CDR3, the DNA is TGTGCCAGCAGCGTGGGAATTAGCAATCAGCCCCAGCATTTT.

This chain uses TRBV15 with TRBJ1-2, with 12 positions matching TRBD1. The CDR3 length is 15 residues. Germline trimming cut 5 bases from V and 4 bases from J; bases unmatched to any gene: 5. The germline V gene encodes CDR1 LNHNV and CDR2 YYDKDF (reference sequence). Written as DNA, the CDR3 is TGTGCCACCAGCCAGTTGGGACAGGGGGCCTATGGCTACACCTTC. Protein sequence: CATSQLGQGAYGYTF.

V and J are TRBV20-1 and TRBJ2-1, with D possibly matching TRBD2 (5 bases). The CDR3 consists of 10 residues. Germline CDR1 reads DFQATT; CDR2 reads SNEGSKA (reference sequence). The V end was cut by 6 bases, the J end by 13 bases, with 13 bases between. The CDR3 sequence: CSAREGSQFF. CDR3 coding DNA: TGCAGTGCCCGGGAAGGGTCCCAGTTCTTC.

As to this clonotype: Being one base from a much bigger clone, this may be a read error. The chain employs TRBV10-3 and TRBJ2-5; D tentatively reads TRBD1 or TRBD2 (5 bases each). Germline lookup yields CDR1 ENHRY and CDR2 SYGVKD. Trimming removed 4 bases at V and 5 bases at J, with 20 bases between. This CDR3 comprises 16 residues. The CDR3 sequence is CAISVRGRENAETQYF. The CDR3 region has the DNA TGTGCCATCAGTGTGAGGGGACGAGAAAACGCGGAGACCCAGTACTTC.